This entry describes one TCR beta chain. Its antigen is still unknown. TCRdb re-called the RACE reads with MiXCR, one entry per CDR3 protein. The table includes around 77,000 distinct CDR3 sequences, 7.5% to 10% detected once. This CDR3 has 15 residues. The germline gives CDR1 ENHRY, CDR2 SYGVKD. V was clipped by 2 bases and J by 3 bases; unmatched bases: 2. Time point specified: patch test 1, 2 weeks after DPC sensitization. The treatment denotes: therapeutic diphenylcyclopropenone sensitization with weekly scalp DPC. Each donor was an alopecia patient between 18 and 70 years of age who qualified for DPC. This sample was included in a study of human T cells and chemical hapten exposure. Findings and limits, study-wide: The presence of alopecia in the donors means their immune response may differ from healthy people's. Those TCRs sitting above 1 in 1000 frequency stayed the same with DPC sensitization.

This specimen consisted of whole blood, obtained in connection with sensitization to the hapten diphenylcyclopropenone (DPC). This clonotype was obtained from a woman aged 40 to 50 with alopecia areata. Some clones in this sample may be carry-over from other donors' samples. The chain couples TRBV10-3 to TRBJ2-2, with 8 bases fitting TRBD1. CDR3 region: CAISEGQGYTGELFF. The CDR3 coding sequence is TGTGCCATCAGTGAGGGACAGGGATACACCGGGGAGCTGTTTTTT.